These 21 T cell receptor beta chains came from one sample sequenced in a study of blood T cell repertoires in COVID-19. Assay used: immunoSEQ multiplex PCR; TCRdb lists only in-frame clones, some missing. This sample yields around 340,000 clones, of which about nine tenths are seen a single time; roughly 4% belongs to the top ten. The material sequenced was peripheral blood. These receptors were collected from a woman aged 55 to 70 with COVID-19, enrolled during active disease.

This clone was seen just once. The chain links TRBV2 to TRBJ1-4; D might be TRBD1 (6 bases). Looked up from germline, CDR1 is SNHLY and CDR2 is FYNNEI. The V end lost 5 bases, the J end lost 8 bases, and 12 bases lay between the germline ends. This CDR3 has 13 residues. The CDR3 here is CASSLRGGEKLFF. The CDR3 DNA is TGTGCCAGCAGTCTCAGGGGTGGGGAAAAACTGTTTTTT.

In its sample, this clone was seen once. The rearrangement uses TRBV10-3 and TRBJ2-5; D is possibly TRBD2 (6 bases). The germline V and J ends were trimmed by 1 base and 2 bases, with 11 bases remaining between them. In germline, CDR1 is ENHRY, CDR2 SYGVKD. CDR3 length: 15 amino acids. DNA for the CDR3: TGTGCCATCAGTGAGTTCACAGGACTACAAGAGACCCAGTACTTC. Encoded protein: CAISEFTGLQETQYF.

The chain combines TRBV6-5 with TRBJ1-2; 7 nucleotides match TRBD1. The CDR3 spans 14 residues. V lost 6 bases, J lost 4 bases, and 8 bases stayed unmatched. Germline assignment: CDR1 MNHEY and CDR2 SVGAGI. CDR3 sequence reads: CASSRQGGGYGYTF. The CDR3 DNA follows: TGTGCCAGCAGCCGACAGGGTGGTGGCTATGGCTACACCTTC.

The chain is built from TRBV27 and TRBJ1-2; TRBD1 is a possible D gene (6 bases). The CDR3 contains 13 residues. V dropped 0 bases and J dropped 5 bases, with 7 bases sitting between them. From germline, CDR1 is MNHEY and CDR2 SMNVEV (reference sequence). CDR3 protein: CASSLSDSYGYTF. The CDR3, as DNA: TGTGCCAGCAGTTTATCGGACAGTTATGGCTACACCTTC.

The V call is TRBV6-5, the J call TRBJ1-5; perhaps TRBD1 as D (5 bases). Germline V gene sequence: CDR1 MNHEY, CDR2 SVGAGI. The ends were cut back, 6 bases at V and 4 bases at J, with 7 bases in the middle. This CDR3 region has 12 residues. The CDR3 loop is CASSRQNQPQHF. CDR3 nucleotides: TGTGCCAGCAGCAGACAGAATCAGCCCCAGCATTTT.

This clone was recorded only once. DNA for the CDR3: TGTGCCAGCAGCTCCACTCGGACAGGGCTCTATGGCTACACCTTC. Its protein is CASSSTRTGLYGYTF. The chain recombines TRBV11-2 with TRBJ1-2; 8 nucleotides agree with TRBD1. The CDR3 is 15 residues long. Germline V CDR1 and CDR2: SGHAT, FQNNGV. The junction had 8 bases not matched to a gene; V was cut back by 4 bases and J by 4 bases.

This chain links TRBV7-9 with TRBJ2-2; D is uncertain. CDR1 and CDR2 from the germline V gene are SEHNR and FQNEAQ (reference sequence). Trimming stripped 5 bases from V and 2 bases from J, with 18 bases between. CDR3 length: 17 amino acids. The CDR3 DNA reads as TGTGCCAGCAGCATCCCCACGGCAGACAAAAACACCGGGGAGCTGTTTTTT. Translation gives CASSIPTADKNTGELFF.

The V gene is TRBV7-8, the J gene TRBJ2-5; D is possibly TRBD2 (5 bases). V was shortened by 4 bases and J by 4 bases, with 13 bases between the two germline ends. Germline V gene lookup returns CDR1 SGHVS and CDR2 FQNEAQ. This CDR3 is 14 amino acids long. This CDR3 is CASSSRGSGETQYF. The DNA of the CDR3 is TGTGCCAGCAGCTCCCGGGGATCGGGAGAGACCCAGTACTTC. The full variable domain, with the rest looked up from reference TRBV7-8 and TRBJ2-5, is GAGVSQSPRYKVAKRGQDVALRCDPISGHVSLFWYQQALGQGPEFLTYFQNEAQLDKSGLPSDRFFAERPEGSVSTLKIQRTQQEDSAVYLCASSSRGSGETQYFGPGTRLLVL.

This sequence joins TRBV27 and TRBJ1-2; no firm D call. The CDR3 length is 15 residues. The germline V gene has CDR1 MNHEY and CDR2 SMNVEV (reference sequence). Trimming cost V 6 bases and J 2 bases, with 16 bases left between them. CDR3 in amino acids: CASSRQGAGNYGYTF. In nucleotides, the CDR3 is TGTGCCAGCAGCAGGCAAGGTGCGGGGAACTATGGCTACACCTTC.

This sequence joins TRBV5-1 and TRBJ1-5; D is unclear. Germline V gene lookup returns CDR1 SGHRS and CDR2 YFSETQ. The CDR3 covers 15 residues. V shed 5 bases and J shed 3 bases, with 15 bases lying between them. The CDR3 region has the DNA TGCGCCAGCAGTCCACTTGCCGGGGACAATCAGCCCCAGCATTTT. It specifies CASSPLAGDNQPQHF.

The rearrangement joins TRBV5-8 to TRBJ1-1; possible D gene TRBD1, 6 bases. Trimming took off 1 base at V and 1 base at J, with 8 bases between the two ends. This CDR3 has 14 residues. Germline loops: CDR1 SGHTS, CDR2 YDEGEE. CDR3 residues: CASSLTGRNTEAFF. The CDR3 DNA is TGTGCCAGCAGCTTGACAGGGAGGAACACTGAAGCTTTCTTT.

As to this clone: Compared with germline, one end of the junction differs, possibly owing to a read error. CDR3: CASSRGDTLSDEQYF. The CDR3 nucleotides read TGCGCCAGCAGCCGAGGGGACACCCTCTCCGACGAGCAGTACTTC. The V and J genes are TRBV5-1 and TRBJ2-7, with D perhaps TRBD1 (6 bases). The CDR3 consists of 15 residues. Germline assignment: CDR1 SGHRS and CDR2 YFSETQ.

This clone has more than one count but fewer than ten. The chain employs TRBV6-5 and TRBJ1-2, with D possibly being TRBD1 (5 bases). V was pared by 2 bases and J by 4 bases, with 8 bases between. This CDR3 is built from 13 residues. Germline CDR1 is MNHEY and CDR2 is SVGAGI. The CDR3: CASSYPQGYGYTF. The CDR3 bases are TGTGCCAGCAGTTACCCCCAGGGCTATGGCTACACCTTC.

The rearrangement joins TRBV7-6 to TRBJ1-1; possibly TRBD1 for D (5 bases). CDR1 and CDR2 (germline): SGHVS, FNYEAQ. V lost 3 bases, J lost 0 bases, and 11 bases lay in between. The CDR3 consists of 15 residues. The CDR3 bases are TGTGCCAGCAGCTTGGGTGGGGCGGTGAACACTGAAGCTTTCTTT. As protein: CASSLGGAVNTEAFF.

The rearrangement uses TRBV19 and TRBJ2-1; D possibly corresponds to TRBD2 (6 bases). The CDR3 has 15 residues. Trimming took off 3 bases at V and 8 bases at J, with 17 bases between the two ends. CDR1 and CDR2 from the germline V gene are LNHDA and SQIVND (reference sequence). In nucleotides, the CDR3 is TGTGCCAGTAGTATGGGCGGGACCAACCTATATGAGCAGTTCTTC. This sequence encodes CASSMGGTNLYEQFF.

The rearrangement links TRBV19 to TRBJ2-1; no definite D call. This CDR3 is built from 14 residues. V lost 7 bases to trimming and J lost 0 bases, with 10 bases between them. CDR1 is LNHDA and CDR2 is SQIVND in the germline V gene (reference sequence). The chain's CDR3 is CASKVTSSYNEQFF. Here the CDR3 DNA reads TGTGCCAGTAAAGTAACGAGCTCCTACAATGAGCAGTTCTTC.

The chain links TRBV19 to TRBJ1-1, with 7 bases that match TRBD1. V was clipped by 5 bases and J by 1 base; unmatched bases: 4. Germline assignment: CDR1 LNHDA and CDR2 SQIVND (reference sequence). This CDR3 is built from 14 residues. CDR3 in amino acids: CASSFGQANTEAFF. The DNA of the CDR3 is TGTGCCAGTAGTTTTGGACAGGCGAACACTGAAGCTTTCTTT.

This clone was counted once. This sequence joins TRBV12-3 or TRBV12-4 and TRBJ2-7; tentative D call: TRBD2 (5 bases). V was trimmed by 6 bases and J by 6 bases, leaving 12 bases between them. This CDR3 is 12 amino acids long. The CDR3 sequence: CASSPSGFEQYF. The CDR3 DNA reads TGTGCCAGCAGCCCCTCGGGGTTCGAGCAGTACTTC.

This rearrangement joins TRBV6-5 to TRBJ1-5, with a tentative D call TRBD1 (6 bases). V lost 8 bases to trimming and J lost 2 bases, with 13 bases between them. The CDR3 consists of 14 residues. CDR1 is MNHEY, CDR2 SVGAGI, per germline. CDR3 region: CASARGHRNQPQHF. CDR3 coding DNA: TGTGCCAGCGCGAGGGGACACCGCAATCAGCCCCAGCATTTT.

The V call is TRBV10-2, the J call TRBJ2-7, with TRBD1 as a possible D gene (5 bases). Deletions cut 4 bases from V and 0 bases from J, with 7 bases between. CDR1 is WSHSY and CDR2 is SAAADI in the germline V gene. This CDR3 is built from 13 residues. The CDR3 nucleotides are TGCGCCAGCAGTGGTGACAGCTCCTACGAGCAGTACTTC. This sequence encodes CASSGDSSYEQYF.

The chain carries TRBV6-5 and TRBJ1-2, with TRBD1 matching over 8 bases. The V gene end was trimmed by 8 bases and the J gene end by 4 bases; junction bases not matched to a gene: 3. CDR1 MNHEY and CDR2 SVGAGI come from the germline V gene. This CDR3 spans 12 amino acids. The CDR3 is CASSDRAYGYTF. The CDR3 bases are TGTGCCAGCTCGGACAGGGCCTATGGCTACACCTTC.